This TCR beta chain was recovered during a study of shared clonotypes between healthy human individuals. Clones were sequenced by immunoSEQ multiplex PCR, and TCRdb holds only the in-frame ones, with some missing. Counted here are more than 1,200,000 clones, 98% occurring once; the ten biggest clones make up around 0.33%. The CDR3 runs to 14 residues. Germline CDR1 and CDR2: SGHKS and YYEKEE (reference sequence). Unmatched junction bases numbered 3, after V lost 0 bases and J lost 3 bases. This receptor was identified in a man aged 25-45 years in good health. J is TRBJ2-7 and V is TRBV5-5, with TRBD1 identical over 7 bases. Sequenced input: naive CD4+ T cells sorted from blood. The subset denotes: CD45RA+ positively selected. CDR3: CASSLEGAYYEQYF. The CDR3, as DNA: TGTGCCAGCAGCTTGGAGGGGGCTTACTACGAGCAGTACTTC.